Below are 13 T cell receptor beta chains sequenced from a single sample in a study of blood T cell repertoires in COVID-19. The repertoire was sequenced with immunoSEQ multiplex PCR; TCRdb's copy has only in-frame clones and lacks some. The sample lists just over 150,000 clones; 80% were seen once. The specimen was peripheral blood. The receptor set was obtained from a man between 60 and 70 years old with acute or convalescent COVID-19.

The chain's CDR3 is CASSHSSGRMNTEAFF. CDR3 nucleotide sequence: TGCGCCAGCAGCCATTCCTCCGGGAGGATGAACACTGAAGCTTTCTTT. This rearrangement joins TRBV4-1 to TRBJ1-1; D uncertain. Deletions cut 3 bases from V and 0 bases from J, with 14 bases between. From germline, CDR1 is MGHRA and CDR2 YSYEKL. This CDR3 contains 16 residues.

The rearrangement links TRBV2 to TRBJ1-1, with a possible D match to TRBD1 (6 bases). From germline, CDR1 is SNHLY and CDR2 FYNNEI. The CDR3 is made up of 12 amino acids. V dropped 7 bases and J dropped 4 bases, with 10 bases sitting between them. The CDR3 is CASNRAATEAFF. The CDR3 DNA reads as TGTGCCAGCAACAGGGCGGCCACTGAAGCTTTCTTT.

The V and J genes are TRBV15 and TRBJ2-2; 7 bases match TRBD1. Germline loops: CDR1 LNHNV, CDR2 YYDKDF (reference sequence). This CDR3 comprises 16 residues. V lost 0 bases and J lost 4; bases outside the gene matches: 5. The CDR3 DNA is TGTGCCACCAGCAGAGAACCGGGACAGCTCACCGGGGAGCTGTTTTTT. Amino acid sequence: CATSREPGQLTGELFF.

This sequence joins TRBV28 and TRBJ2-5; 9 positions match TRBD2. V lost 2 bases, J lost 2 bases, and 3 bases stayed unmatched. Germline lookup yields CDR1 MDHEN and CDR2 SYDVKM. CDR3 length equals 15 residues. For the CDR3, the DNA is TGTGCCAGCAGTTTACTAGCGGGACGTCAAGAGACCCAGTACTTC. Translation: CASSLLAGRQETQYF.

Worth noting for this clone: This specimen includes other DNA sequences encoding the same CDR3. V and J are TRBV19 and TRBJ1-6; 7 bases map to TRBD1. Germline trimming cut 3 bases from V and 5 bases from J; bases unmatched to any gene: 1. The CDR3 covers 14 residues. Germline lookup yields CDR1 LNHDA and CDR2 SQIVND (reference sequence). The CDR3 nucleotides are TGTGCCAGTAGTATGGGACAGAATAATTCACCCCTCCACTTT. Its protein is CASSMGQNNSPLHF.

This clone was picked up a small number of times. The CDR3 DNA sequence: TGTGCCAGCAGTCAGCGCGGAGGTGTCAATCAGCCCCAGCATTTT. Its translation: CASSQRGGVNQPQHF. This chain links TRBV27 with TRBJ1-5; D unresolved. V gave up 5 bases and J gave up 3 bases, with 14 bases separating them. This CDR3 is built from 15 residues. Germline V CDR1 and CDR2: MNHEY, SMNVEV (reference sequence).

This clone was detected only once. The chain links TRBV6-2 or TRBV6-3 to TRBJ2-7, with TRBD1 matching 8 bases. With 2 bases clipped from V and 3 bases from J, the junction kept 3 bases outside the gene matches. CDR3 length: 14 residues. Germline CDR1 reads MNHEY; CDR2 reads SVGEGT. For the CDR3, the DNA is TGTGCCAGCAGTTACCCAACAGGGGGCTACGAGCAGTACTTC. Translated, it gives CASSYPTGGYEQYF.

Only a few counts were recorded for this clone. The chain is built from TRBV20-1 and TRBJ2-6, with D tentatively TRBD1 (6 bases). Trimming took off 3 bases at V and 0 bases at J, with 9 bases between the two ends. Germline CDR1 is DFQATT and CDR2 is SNEGSKA (reference sequence). The CDR3 extends over 15 amino acids. The CDR3 loop reads CSASAGVSGANVLTF. The CDR3, as DNA: TGCAGTGCTAGTGCAGGGGTCTCTGGGGCCAACGTCCTGACTTTC.

In regard to this clone: The sample carries other DNA sequences with the same CDR3. The V call is TRBV11-2, the J call TRBJ2-1, with a tentative D call TRBD1 (6 bases). Trimming pared 6 bases from V and 15 bases from J, leaving 18 bases between. The CDR3 has 12 residues. Per the germline V gene, CDR1 is SGHAT and CDR2 is FQNNGV. CDR3: CASSFITGSGFF. The CDR3 nucleotides are TGTGCCAGCAGTTTTATCACAGGGTCCGGGTTCTTC.

The V and J genes are TRBV7-9 and TRBJ1-3; 9 bases are shared with TRBD1. V was pared by 4 bases and J by 0 bases, with 7 bases of the junction left unmatched. The CDR3 covers 17 residues. CDR1 is SEHNR and CDR2 is FQNEAQ in the germline V gene (reference sequence). The CDR3 is CASSSGTGPSSGNTIYF. CDR3 bases: TGTGCCAGCAGCTCCGGGACAGGGCCAAGCTCTGGAAACACCATATATTTT.

The V and J genes are TRBV30 and TRBJ2-1; 7 nucleotides agree with TRBD2. There are 14 residues in the CDR3. V lost 3 bases and J lost 6; bases outside the gene matches: 8. Germline lookup yields CDR1 GTSNPN and CDR2 SVGIG (reference sequence). DNA for the CDR3: TGTGCCTGGAGGGCTAGCGGCCGCTCCAATGAGCAGTTCTTC. Translation: CAWRASGRSNEQFF.

This rearrangement joins TRBV11-2 to TRBJ2-5; possibly TRBD2 for D (6 bases). Germline loops: CDR1 SGHAT, CDR2 FQNNGV. The CDR3 has 14 amino acids. Trimming took off 0 bases at V and 5 bases at J, with 10 bases between the two ends. The CDR3 reads CASSLESGPETQYF. In DNA, the CDR3 is TGTGCCAGCAGCTTAGAGAGCGGGCCTGAGACCCAGTACTTC. Variable domain in full (rest from reference TRBV11-2 and TRBJ2-5): EAGVAQSPRYKIIEKRQSVAFWCNPISGHATLYWYQQILGQGPKLLIQFQNNGVVDDSQLPKDRFSAERLKGVDSTLKIQPAKLEDSAVYLCASSLESGPETQYFGPGTRLLVL.

The chain couples TRBV6-5 to TRBJ2-1; 7 bases agree with TRBD1. V lost 2 bases and J lost 0; bases outside the gene matches: 1. CDR1 is MNHEY and CDR2 is SVGAGI in the germline V gene. The CDR3 is 15 amino acids. CDR3 residues: CASSYRDSSYNEQFF. The CDR3 DNA is TGTGCCAGCAGTTACCGGGACAGCTCCTACAATGAGCAGTTCTTC.